The clone carrying this TCR beta chain was seen only a few times. Its antigen is as yet unknown. This sample was taken from a study of beta chain features in type 1 diabetes. Study-wide background: Patients and healthy donors were similar in age, gender and cell yields. Cells sorted and examined across all samples totaled 85 million to 110 million. Study-wide results and caveats: When Type 1 diabetes patients were examined, their TCRB CDR3s proved moderately but significantly shorter in all four CD4+ subsets.

Sequencing targeted expressed TCRB transcripts, as all isolated RNA had been reverse transcribed. Repertoires were generated with immunoSEQ multiplex PCR, while TCRdb's copy carries only in-frame clones and drops some. The sample lists around 330,000 clones; 11% were seen once. The CDR3 runs to 18 residues. CDR1 and CDR2 (germline): LGHNA, YSLEER. V was clipped by 0 bases and J by 7 bases; unmatched bases: 13. Purity (above 95%) was reached by all sorted populations. The chain combines TRBV4-3 with TRBJ2-2; 8 bases line up with TRBD2. The TCR was taken from a woman younger than 45 in good health. The sequenced material came from naive CD4+ T cells from blood. CDR3 residues: CASSQDPGLEGHDGELFF. The CDR3 nucleotides read TGCGCCAGCAGCCAAGACCCGGGACTAGAGGGGCATGACGGGGAGCTGTTTTTT.